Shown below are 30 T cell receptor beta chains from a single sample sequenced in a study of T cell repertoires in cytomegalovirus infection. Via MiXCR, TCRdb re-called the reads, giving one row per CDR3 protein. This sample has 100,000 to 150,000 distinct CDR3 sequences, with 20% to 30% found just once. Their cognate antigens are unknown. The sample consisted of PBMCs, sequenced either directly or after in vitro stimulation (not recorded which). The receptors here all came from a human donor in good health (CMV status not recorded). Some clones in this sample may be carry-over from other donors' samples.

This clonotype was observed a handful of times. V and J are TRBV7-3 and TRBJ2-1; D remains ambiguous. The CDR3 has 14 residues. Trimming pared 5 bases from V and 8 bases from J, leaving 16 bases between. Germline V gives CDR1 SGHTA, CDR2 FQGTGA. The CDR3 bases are TGTGCCAGCAGCCAAGTCAACTTGAACGATGAGCAGTTCTTC. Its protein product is CASSQVNLNDEQFF.

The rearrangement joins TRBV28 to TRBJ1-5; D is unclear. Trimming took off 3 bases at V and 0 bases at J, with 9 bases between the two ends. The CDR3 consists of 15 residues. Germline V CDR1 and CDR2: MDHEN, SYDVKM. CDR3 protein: CASSLGGYSNQPQHF. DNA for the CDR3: TGTGCCAGCAGTTTGGGCGGATATAGCAATCAGCCCCAGCATTTT.

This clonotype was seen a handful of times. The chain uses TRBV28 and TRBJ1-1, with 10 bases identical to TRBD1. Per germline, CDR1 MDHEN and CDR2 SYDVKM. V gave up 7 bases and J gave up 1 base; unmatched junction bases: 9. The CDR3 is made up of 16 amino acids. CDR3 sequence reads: CASNYKRDRGNTEAFF. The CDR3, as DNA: TGTGCCAGCAACTATAAAAGGGACAGGGGGAACACTGAAGCTTTCTTT.

The CDR3 nucleotides are TGTGCCAGCAGAGGACAGCAGTCCGGGTACGATACGCAGTATTTT. Encoded protein: CASRGQQSGYDTQYF. This chain joins TRBV5-5 and TRBJ2-3, with a tentative D call TRBD1 (6 bases). The V gene lost 5 bases and the J gene lost 6 bases, with 19 bases spanning the gap. The CDR3 totals 15 residues. Germline values: CDR1 SGHKS, CDR2 YYEKEE (reference sequence).

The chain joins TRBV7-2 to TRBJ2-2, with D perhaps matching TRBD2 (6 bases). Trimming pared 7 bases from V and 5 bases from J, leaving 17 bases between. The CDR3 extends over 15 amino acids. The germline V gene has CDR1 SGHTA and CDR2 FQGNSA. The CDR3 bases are TGTGCCAGCACCCCTCTCGGGGGTTGGACCGGGGAGCTGTTTTTT. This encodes CASTPLGGWTGELFF.

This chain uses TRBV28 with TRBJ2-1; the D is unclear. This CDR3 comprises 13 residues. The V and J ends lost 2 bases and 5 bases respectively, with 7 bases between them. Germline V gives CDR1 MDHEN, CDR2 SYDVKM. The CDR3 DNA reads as TGTGCCAGCAGTTTAGCTGGAAACAATGAGCAGTTCTTC. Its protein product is CASSLAGNNEQFF. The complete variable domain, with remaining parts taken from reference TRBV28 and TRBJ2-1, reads DVKVTQSSRYLVKRTGEKVFLECVQDMDHENMFWYRQDPGLGLRLIYFSYDVKMKEKGDIPEGYSVSREKKERFSLILESASTNQTSMYLCASSLAGNNEQFFGPGTRLTVL.

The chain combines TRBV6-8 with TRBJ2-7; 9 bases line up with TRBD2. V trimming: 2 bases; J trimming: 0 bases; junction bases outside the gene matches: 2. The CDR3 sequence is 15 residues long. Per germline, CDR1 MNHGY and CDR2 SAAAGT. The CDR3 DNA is TGTGCCAGCAGTTACAAGCGGGAGGCCTCCTACGAGCAGTACTTC. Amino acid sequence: CASSYKREASYEQYF.

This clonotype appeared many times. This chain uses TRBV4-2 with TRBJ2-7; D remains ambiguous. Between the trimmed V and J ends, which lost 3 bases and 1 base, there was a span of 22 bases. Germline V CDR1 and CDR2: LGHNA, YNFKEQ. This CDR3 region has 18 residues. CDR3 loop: CASSQSVSQRLGSYEQYF. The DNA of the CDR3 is TGTGCCAGCAGCCAGAGCGTAAGTCAGCGCCTGGGTTCCTACGAGCAGTACTTC.

The CDR3 region has the DNA TGTGCCAGCAGTCGGGGACTAGCCTACAATGAGCAGTTCTTC. This translates into CASSRGLAYNEQFF. This chain joins TRBV12-3 or TRBV12-4 and TRBJ2-1; TRBD2 matches 8 bases. The CDR3 runs 14 residues. Germline trimming cut 5 bases from V and 2 bases from J; bases unmatched to any gene: 2.

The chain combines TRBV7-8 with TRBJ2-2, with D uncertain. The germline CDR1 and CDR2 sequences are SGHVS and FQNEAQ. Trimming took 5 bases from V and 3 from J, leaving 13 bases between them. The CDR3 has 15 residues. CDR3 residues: CASSPNPAYTGELFF. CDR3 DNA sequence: TGTGCCAGCAGCCCAAACCCCGCGTACACCGGGGAGCTGTTTTTT.

Written as DNA, the CDR3 is TGTGCCAGCAGCCGAAGAGCGGCAACGGGGGATGAGCAGTTCTTC. It specifies CASSRRAATGDEQFF. This rearrangement joins TRBV6-1 to TRBJ2-1; possibly TRBD2 for D (6 bases). The germline gives CDR1 MNHNS, CDR2 SASEGT. Trimming removed 6 bases at V and 8 bases at J, with 20 bases between. The CDR3 is 15 amino acids.

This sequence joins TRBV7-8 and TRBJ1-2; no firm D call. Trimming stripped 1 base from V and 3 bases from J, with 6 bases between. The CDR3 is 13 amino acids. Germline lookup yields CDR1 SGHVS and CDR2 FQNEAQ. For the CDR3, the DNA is TGTGCCAGCAGCTTAGAAGGCGACTATGGCTACACCTTC. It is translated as CASSLEGDYGYTF.

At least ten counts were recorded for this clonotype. The CDR3 DNA sequence: TGTGCCAGCAGCTCGGGACAGGGAGTGGAGGACAATCAGCCCCAGCATTTT. Its protein is CASSSGQGVEDNQPQHF. The chain has TRBV7-8 and TRBJ1-5, with 9 bases that match TRBD1. Germline loops: CDR1 SGHVS, CDR2 FQNEAQ. Trimming removed 4 bases from V and 3 bases from J; junction bases left unmatched: 10. The CDR3 runs 17 residues.

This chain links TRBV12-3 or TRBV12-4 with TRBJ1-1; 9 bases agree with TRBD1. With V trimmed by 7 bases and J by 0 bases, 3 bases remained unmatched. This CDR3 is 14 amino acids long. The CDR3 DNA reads TGTGCCAGCATTGGGGACAGGGTGAACACTGAAGCTTTCTTT. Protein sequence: CASIGDRVNTEAFF.

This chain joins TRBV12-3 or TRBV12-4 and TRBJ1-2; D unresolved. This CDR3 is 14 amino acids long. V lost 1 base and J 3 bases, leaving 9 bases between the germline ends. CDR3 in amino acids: CASSLGSIDYGYTF. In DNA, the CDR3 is TGTGCCAGCAGTTTAGGGAGTATAGACTATGGCTACACCTTC.

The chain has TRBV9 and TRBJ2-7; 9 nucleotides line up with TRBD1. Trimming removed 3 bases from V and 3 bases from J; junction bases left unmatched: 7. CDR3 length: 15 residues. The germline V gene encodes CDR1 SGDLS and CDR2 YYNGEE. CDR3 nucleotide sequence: TGTGCCAGCAGCGATCGGACAGGGGCGGACTACGAGCAGTACTTC. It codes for CASSDRTGADYEQYF.

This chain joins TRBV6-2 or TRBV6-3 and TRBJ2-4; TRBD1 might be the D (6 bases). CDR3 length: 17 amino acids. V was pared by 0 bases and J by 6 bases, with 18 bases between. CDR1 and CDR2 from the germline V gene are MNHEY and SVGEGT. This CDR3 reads CASSYSAMGAPVNIQYF. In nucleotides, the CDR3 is TGTGCCAGCAGTTACTCGGCGATGGGGGCGCCTGTAAACATTCAGTACTTC.

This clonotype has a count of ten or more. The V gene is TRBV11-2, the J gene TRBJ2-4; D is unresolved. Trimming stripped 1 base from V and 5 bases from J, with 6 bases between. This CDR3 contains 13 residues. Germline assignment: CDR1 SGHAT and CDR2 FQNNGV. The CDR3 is CASSLGWENIQYF. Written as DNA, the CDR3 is TGTGCCAGCAGCTTAGGATGGGAAAACATTCAGTACTTC.

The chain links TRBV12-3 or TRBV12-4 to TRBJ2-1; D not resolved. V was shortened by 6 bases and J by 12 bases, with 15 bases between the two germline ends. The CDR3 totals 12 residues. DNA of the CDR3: TGTGCCAGCAGCGTCCGTAAGGGTATGCAGTTCTTC. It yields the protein CASSVRKGMQFF.

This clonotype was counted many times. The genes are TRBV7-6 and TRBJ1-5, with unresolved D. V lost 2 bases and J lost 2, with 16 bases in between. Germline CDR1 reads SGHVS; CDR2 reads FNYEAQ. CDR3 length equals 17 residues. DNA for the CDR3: TGTGCCAGCAGCTTAACCCCCCGTGGATTTGGCAATCAGCCCCAGCATTTT. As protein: CASSLTPRGFGNQPQHF. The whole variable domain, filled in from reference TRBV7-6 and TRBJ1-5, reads GAGVSQSPRYKVTKRGQDVALRCDPISGHVSLYWYRQALGQGPEFLTYFNYEAQQDKSGLPNDRFSAERPEGSISTLTIQRTEQRDSAMYRCASSLTPRGFGNQPQHFGDGTRLSIL.

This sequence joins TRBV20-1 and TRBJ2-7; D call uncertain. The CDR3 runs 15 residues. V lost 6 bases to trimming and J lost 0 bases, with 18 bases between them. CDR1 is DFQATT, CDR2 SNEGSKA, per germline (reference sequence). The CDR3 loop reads CSALDRRLSSYEQYF. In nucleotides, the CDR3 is TGCAGTGCCTTGGATCGCCGGTTGAGCTCCTACGAGCAGTACTTC.

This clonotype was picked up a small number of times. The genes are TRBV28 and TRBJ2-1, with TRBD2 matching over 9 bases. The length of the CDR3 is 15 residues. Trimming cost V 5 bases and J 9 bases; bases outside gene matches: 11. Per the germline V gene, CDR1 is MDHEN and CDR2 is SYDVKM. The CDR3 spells CASSPGVAGALEQFF. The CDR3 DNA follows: TGTGCCAGCAGTCCCGGGGTAGCGGGAGCACTTGAGCAGTTCTTC.

The chain's CDR3 is CASSQPPTSGSTDTQYF. The CDR3 DNA is TGCGCCAGCAGCCAACCCCCGACTAGCGGGAGCACAGATACGCAGTATTTT. V is TRBV4-3 and J is TRBJ2-3; TRBD2 matches 10 bases. Unmatched junction bases numbered 5, after V lost 2 bases and J lost 0 bases. Germline V gives CDR1 LGHNA, CDR2 YSLEER. The CDR3 sequence is 17 residues long.

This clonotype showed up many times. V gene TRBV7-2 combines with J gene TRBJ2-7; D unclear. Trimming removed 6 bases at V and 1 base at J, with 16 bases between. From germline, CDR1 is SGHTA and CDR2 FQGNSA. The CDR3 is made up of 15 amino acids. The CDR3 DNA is TGTGCCAGCAGGTCGGGTCCCAACCCTTCCTACGAGCAGTACTTC. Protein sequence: CASRSGPNPSYEQYF.

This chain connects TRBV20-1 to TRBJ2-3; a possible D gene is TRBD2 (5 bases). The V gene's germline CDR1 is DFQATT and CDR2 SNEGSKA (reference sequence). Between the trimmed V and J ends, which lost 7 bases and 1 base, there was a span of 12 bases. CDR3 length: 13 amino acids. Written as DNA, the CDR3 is TGCAGTGTCACTAGTTTTGGCACAGATACGCAGTATTTT. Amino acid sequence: CSVTSFGTDTQYF.

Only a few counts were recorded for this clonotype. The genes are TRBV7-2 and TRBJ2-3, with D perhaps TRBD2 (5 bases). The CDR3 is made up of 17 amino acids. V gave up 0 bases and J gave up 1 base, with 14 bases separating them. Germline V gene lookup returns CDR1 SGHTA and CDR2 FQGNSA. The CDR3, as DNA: TGTGCCAGCAGCTTAGCGCGATCCGTCGGGGGCACAGATACGCAGTATTTT. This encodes CASSLARSVGGTDTQYF. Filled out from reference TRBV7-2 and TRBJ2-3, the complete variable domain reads GAGVSQSPSNKVTEKGKDVELRCDPISGHTALYWYRQSLGQGLEFLIYFQGNSAPDKSGLPSDRFSAERTGGSVSTLTIQRTQQEDSAVYLCASSLARSVGGTDTQYFGPGTRLTVL.

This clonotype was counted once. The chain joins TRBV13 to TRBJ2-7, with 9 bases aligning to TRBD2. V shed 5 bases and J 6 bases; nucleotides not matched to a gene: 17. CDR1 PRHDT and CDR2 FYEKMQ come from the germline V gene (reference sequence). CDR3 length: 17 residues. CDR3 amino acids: CASSPAGGGRASLEQYF. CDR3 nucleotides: TGTGCCAGCAGCCCAGCGGGAGGAGGGAGGGCCTCTCTCGAGCAGTACTTC.

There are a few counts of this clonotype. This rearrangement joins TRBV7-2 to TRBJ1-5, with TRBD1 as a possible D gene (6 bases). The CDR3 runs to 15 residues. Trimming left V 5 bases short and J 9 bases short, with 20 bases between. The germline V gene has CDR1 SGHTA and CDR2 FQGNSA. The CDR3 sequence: CASSLRRGGESPQHF. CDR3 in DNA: TGTGCCAGCAGCCTCCGAAGGGGGGGAGAATCGCCCCAGCATTTT.

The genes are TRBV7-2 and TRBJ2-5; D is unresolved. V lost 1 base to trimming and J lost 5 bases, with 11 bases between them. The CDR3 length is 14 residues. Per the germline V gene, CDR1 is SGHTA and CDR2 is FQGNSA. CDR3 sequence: CASSLDWGMETQYF. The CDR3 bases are TGTGCCAGCAGCTTAGATTGGGGAATGGAGACCCAGTACTTC.

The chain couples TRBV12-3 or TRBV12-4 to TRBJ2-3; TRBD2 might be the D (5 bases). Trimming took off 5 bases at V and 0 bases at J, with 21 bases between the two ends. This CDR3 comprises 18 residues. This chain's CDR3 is CASSPMVSGLVSTDTQYF. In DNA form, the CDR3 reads TGTGCCAGCAGTCCAATGGTGAGCGGACTCGTTAGCACAGATACGCAGTATTTT.